This T cell receptor beta chain originates from a study of cytomegalovirus exposure and HLA in healthy donors. Background on the study: Among some 400 genotyped donors, roughly 80% fell in the Caucasian-associated ancestry cluster. The study's findings and limits: In vitro data verified three CMV-associated chains as specific for CMV antigens.

With 60 Vbeta and 13 Jbeta primers, the PCR was carried out. Profiled with immunoSEQ multiplex PCR; TCRdb holds only in-frame clones, not every one. Here the sample spans 150,000 to 200,000 clones, approximately 70% being singletons. CDR3 size: 13 residues. The V end was cut by 3 bases, the J end by 4 bases, with 7 bases between. Looked up from germline, CDR1 is SNHLY and CDR2 is FYNNEI. Of note for this clone: What it binds is unknown.

The chain carries TRBV2 and TRBJ1-3; no firm D call. The clonotype comes from a woman under 40 in good health and CMV-seronegative. Sequencing was performed on PBMCs. CDR3 sequence (DNA): TGTGCCAGCAGTGATGGGCCCGGAAACACCATATATTTT. Translated, it gives CASSDGPGNTIYF.